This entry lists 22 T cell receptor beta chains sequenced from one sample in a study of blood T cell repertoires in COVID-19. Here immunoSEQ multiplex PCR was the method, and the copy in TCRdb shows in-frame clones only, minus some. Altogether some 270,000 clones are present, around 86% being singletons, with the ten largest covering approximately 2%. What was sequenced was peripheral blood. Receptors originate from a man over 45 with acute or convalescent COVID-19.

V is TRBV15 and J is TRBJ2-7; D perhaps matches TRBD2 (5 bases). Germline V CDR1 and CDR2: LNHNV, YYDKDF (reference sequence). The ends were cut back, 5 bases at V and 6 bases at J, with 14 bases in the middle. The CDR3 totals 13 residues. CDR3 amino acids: CATSWGDSGEQYF. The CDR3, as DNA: TGTGCCACCAGCTGGGGAGACTCCGGCGAGCAGTACTTC.

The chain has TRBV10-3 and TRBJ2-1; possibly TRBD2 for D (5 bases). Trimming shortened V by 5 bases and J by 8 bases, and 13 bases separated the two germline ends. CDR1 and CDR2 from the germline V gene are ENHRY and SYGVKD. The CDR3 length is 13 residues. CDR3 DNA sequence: TGTGCCATCAGTCCAATAGAGGGCGATGAGCAGTTCTTC. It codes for CAISPIEGDEQFF.

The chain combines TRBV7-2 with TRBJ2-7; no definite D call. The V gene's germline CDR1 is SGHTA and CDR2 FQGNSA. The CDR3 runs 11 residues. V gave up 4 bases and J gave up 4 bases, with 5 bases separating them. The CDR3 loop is CASSYQYEQYF. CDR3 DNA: TGTGCCAGCAGCTATCAATACGAGCAGTACTTC.

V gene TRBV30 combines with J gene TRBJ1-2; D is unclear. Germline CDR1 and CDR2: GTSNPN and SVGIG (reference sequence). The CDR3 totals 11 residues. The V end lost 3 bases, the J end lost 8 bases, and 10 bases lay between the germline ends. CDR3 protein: CAWRKGEGYTF. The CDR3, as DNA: TGTGCCTGGAGGAAAGGAGAGGGCTACACCTTC.

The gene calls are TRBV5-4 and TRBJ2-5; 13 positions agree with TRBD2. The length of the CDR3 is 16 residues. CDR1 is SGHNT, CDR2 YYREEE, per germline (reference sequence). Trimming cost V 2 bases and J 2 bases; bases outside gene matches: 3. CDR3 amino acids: CASSFTSGGAQETQYF. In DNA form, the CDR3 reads TGTGCCAGCAGCTTCACTAGCGGGGGGGCTCAAGAGACCCAGTACTTC.

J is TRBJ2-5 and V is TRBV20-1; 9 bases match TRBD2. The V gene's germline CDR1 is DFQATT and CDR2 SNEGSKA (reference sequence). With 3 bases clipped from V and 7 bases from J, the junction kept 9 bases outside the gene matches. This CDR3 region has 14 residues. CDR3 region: CSASGGGALTTQYF. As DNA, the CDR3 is TGCAGTGCTAGTGGCGGGGGGGCCCTAACGACCCAGTACTTC.

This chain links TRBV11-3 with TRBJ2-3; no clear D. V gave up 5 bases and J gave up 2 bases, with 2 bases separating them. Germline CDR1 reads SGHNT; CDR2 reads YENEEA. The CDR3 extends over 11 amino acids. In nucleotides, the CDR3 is TGTGCCAGCAGCCTCACAGATACGCAGTATTTT. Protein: CASSLTDTQYF.

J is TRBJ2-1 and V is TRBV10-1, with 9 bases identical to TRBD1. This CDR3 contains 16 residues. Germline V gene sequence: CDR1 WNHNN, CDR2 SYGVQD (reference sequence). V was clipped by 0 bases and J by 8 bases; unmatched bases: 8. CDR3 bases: TGCGCCAGCAGTGAGTCGGGACAGGGATCAACGGATGAGCAGTTCTTC. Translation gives CASSESGQGSTDEQFF.

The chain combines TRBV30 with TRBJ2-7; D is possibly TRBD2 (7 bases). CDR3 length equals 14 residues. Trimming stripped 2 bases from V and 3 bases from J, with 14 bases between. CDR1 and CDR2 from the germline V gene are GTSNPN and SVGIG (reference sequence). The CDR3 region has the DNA TGTGCCTGGAGTAGGGGGGGGAATAGCTACGAGCAGTACTTC. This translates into CAWSRGGNSYEQYF.

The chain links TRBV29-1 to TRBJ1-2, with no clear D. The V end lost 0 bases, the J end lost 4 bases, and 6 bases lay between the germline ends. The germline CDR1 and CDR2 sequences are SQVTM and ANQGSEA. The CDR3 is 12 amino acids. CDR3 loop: CSVEDHPYGYTF. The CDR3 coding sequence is TGCAGCGTTGAAGATCATCCCTATGGCTACACCTTC.

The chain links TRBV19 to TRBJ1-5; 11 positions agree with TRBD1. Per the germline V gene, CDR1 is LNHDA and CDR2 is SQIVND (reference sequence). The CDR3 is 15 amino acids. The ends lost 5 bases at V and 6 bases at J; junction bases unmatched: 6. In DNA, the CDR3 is TGTGCCAGTAGTCCCGGACAGGGGGCAAGTCAGCCCCAGCATTTT. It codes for CASSPGQGASQPQHF.

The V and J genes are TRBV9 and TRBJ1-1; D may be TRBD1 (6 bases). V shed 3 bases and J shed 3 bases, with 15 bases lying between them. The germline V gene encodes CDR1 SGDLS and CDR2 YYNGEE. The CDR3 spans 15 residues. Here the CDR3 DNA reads TGTGCCAGCAGCGGACAACAGGGTCCGCACACTGAAGCTTTCTTT. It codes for CASSGQQGPHTEAFF.

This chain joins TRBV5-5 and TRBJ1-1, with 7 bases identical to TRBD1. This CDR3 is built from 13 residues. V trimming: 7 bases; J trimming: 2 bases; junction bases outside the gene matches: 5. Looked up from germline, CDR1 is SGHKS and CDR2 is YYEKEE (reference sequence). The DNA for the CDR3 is TGTGCCAGCCTGGGACAGTTAAACACTGAAGCTTTCTTT. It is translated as CASLGQLNTEAFF.

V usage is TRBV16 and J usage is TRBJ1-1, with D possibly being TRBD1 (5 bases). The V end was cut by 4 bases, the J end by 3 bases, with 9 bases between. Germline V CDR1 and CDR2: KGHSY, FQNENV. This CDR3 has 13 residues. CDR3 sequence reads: CASSPGGDTEAFF. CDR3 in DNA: TGTGCCAGCAGCCCCGGGGGGGACACTGAAGCTTTCTTT.

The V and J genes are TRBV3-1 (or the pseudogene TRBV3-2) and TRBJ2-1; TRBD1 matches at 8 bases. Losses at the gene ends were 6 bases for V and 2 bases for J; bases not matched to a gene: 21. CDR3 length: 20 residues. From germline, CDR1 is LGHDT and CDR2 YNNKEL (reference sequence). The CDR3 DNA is TGTGCCAGCAGTCCTATTACCGGGACAGGACCTTTTGGCCCCTACAATGAGCAGTTCTTC. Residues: CASSPITGTGPFGPYNEQFF.

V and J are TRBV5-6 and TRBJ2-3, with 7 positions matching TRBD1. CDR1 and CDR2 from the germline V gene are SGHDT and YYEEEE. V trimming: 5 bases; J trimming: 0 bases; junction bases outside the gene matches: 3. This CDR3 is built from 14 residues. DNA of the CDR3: TGTGCCAGCAGTACAGGGGCGAGCACAGATACGCAGTATTTT. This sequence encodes CASSTGASTDTQYF.

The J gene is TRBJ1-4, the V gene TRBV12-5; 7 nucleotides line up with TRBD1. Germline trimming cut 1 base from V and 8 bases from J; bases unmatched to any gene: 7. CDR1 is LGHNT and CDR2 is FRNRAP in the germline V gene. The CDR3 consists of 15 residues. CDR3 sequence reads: CASGLGQGDGEKLFF. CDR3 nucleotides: TGTGCTAGTGGTTTGGGCCAGGGGGATGGGGAAAAACTGTTTTTT. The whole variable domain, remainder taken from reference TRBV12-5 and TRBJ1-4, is DARVTQTPRHKVTEMGQEVTMRCQPILGHNTVFWYRQTMMQGLELLAYFRNRAPLDDSGMPKDRFSAEMPDATLATLKIQPSEPRDSAVYFCASGLGQGDGEKLFFGSGTQLSVL.

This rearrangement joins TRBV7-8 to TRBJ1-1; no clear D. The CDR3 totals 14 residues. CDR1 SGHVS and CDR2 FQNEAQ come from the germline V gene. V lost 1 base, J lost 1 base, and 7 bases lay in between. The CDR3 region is CASSLVFPNTEAFF. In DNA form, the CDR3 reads TGTGCCAGCAGCTTAGTCTTCCCGAACACTGAAGCTTTCTTT.

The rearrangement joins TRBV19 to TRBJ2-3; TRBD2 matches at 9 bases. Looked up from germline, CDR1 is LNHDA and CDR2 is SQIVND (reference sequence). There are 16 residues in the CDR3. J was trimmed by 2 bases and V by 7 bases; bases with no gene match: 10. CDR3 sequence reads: CASKRLAGALTDTQYF. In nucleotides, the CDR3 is TGTGCCAGTAAACGGTTAGCGGGGGCCCTCACAGATACGCAGTATTTT.

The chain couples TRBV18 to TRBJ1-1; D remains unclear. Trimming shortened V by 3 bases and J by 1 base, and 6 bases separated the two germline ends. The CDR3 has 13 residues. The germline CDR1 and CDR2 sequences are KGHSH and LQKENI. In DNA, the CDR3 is TGTGCCAGCTCACCGGAGACGAACACTGAAGCTTTCTTT. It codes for CASSPETNTEAFF.

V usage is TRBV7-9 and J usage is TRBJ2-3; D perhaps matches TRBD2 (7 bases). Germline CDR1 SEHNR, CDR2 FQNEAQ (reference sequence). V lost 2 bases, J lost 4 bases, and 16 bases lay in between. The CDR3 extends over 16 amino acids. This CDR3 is CASSLNEGGLSDTQYF. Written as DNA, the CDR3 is TGTGCCAGCAGCTTAAATGAGGGGGGGTTATCAGATACGCAGTATTTT. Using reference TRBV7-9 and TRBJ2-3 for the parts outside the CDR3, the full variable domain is DTGVSQNPRHKITKRGQNVTFRCDPISEHNRLYWYRQTLGQGPEFLTYFQNEAQLEKSRLLSDRFSAERPKGSFSTLEIQRTEQGDSAMYLCASSLNEGGLSDTQYFGPGTRLTVL.

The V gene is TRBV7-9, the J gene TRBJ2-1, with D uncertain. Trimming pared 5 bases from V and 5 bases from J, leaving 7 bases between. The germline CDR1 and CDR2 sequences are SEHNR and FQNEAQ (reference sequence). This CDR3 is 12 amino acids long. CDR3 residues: CASSLTDNEQFF. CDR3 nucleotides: TGTGCCAGCAGCCTAACCGACAATGAGCAGTTCTTC.